Only one count was recorded for the clone carrying this T cell receptor (beta chain). CDR3 size: 16 residues. V dropped 5 bases and J dropped 2 bases, with 13 bases sitting between them. Germline assignment: CDR1 LGHDT and CDR2 YNNKEL (reference sequence). These data are taken from a study of blood T cell repertoires in COVID-19. In the source study's methods: Reference gene primer amplification gave nucleated cell count estimates. Libraries were prepared by immunoSEQ multiplex PCR; TCRdb keeps only in-frame clonotypes and omits some of them. D and trimming were read from the DNA, whereas the V and J calls and clone size are those reported in that table. The sample holds fewer than 85,000 clones; roughly 89% are singletons and the top ten take 8.5%.

The rearrangement joins TRBV3-1 (or the pseudogene TRBV3-2) to TRBJ2-6; D is possibly TRBD2 (6 bases). This TCR derives from a human donor in a cohort sampled during active COVID-19. Source material: peripheral blood. CDR3 region: CASSGRDSPGANVLTF. CDR3 nucleotide sequence: TGTGCCAGCAGCGGCCGGGACTCCCCTGGGGCCAACGTCCTGACTTTC.